A selection of T cell receptor beta chains follows, all from one sample in a study of shared clonotypes between healthy human individuals. Measured with immunoSEQ multiplex PCR; TCRdb has only the in-frame clones, and not every one. The sample records approximately 1.5 million clones, approximately 98.5% being singletons. The sample consisted of naive CD4+ T cells sorted from blood. These receptor sequences come from a man younger than 40 in good health. CDR3s include the opening cysteine and the closing phenylalanine or tryptophan. Each record gives: clone size, J gene, V gene, D gene, CDR3 protein, CDR3 DNA. The D gene is left open where the match is weak. Not all rows give a size; the values are once, few, many and, for expanded clones, a class.

clone size: -; J gene: TRBJ2-1; V gene: TRBV5-1; D gene: -; CDR3 protein: CASSQTGTLGNEQFF; CDR3 DNA: TGCGCCAGCAGCCAAACCGGGACACTCGGCAATGAGCAGTTCTTC
clone size: -; J gene: TRBJ2-1; V gene: TRBV7-2; D gene: -; CDR3 protein: CASSSFGGDNEQFF; CDR3 DNA: TGTGCCAGCAGCTCCTTCGGAGGGGACAATGAGCAGTTCTTC
clone size: -; J gene: TRBJ2-3; V gene: TRBV20-1; D gene: -; CDR3 protein: CSAETDTQYF; CDR3 DNA: TGCAGTGCCGAAACAGATACGCAGTATTTT
clone size: once; J gene: TRBJ2-4; V gene: TRBV18; D gene: TRBD1; CDR3 protein: CASSRGTGQASYIQYF; CDR3 DNA: TGTGCCAGCTCACGGGGGACGGGACAGGCATCATACATTCAGTACTTC
clone size: -; J gene: TRBJ1-2; V gene: TRBV27; D gene: -; CDR3 protein: CASSFNPGVNYGYTF; CDR3 DNA: TGTGCCAGCAGTTTTAACCCGGGGGTTAACTATGGCTACACCTTC
clone size: -; J gene: TRBJ1-3; V gene: TRBV7-2; D gene: TRBD1; CDR3 protein: CASSLGTGFRDTIYF; CDR3 DNA: TGTGCCAGCAGCTTAGGGACAGGGTTTAGAGACACCATATATTTT
clone size: -; J gene: TRBJ2-1; V gene: TRBV5-1; D gene: TRBD1; CDR3 protein: CASNPGQGLNEQFF; CDR3 DNA: TGCGCCAGCAACCCGGGACAGGGGCTCAATGAGCAGTTCTTC
clone size: -; J gene: TRBJ2-1; V gene: TRBV9; D gene: -; CDR3 protein: CASSVGGGGPSYNEQFF; CDR3 DNA: TGTGCCAGCAGCGTGGGGGGAGGAGGGCCCTCCTACAATGAGCAGTTCTTC
clone size: -; J gene: TRBJ1-2; V gene: TRBV5-1; D gene: -; CDR3 protein: CASSYLFSDSYGYTF; CDR3 DNA: TGCGCCAGCAGCTACTTGTTTTCCGACAGCTATGGCTACACCTTC
clone size: -; J gene: TRBJ2-1; V gene: TRBV7-9; D gene: -; CDR3 protein: CASSPVGPYSYNEQFF; CDR3 DNA: TGTGCCAGCAGCCCTGTCGGACCCTACTCCTACAATGAGCAGTTCTTC
clone size: once; J gene: TRBJ2-1; V gene: TRBV7-9; D gene: -; CDR3 protein: CASSLENEQFF; CDR3 DNA: TGTGCCAGCAGCTTAGAGAATGAGCAGTTCTTC
clone size: -; J gene: TRBJ2-3; V gene: TRBV28; D gene: -; CDR3 protein: CASRKSGGGTDTQYF; CDR3 DNA: TGTGCCAGCAGAAAATCGGGGGGCGGCACAGATACGCAGTATTTT
clone size: -; J gene: TRBJ2-5; V gene: TRBV29-1; D gene: -; CDR3 protein: CSVGAGQETQYF; CDR3 DNA: TGCAGCGTGGGGGCAGGTCAAGAGACCCAGTACTTC
clone size: -; J gene: TRBJ1-4; V gene: TRBV18; D gene: -; CDR3 protein: CASSPNGQLTNEKLFF; CDR3 DNA: TGTGCCAGCTCACCAAACGGTCAACTGACTAATGAAAAACTGTTTTTT
clone size: once; J gene: TRBJ1-5; V gene: TRBV19; D gene: -; CDR3 protein: CASSSLGAVGNQPQHF; CDR3 DNA: TGTGCCAGTAGTAGTTTGGGGGCAGTCGGCAATCAGCCCCAGCATTTT
clone size: -; J gene: TRBJ2-3; V gene: TRBV9; D gene: -; CDR3 protein: CASSVGGTGSIDTQYF; CDR3 DNA: TGTGCCAGCAGCGTAGGAGGGACCGGCTCGATAGATACGCAGTATTTT
clone size: -; J gene: TRBJ2-4; V gene: TRBV27; D gene: TRBD1; CDR3 protein: CASRTGGLAKNIQYF; CDR3 DNA: TGTGCCAGCAGGACAGGGGGACTAGCCAAAAACATTCAGTACTTC
clone size: -; J gene: TRBJ1-1; V gene: TRBV27; D gene: -; CDR3 protein: CASSLLGGLSTEAFF; CDR3 DNA: TGTGCCAGCAGTTTATTGGGGGGTTTGAGCACTGAAGCTTTCTTT
clone size: -; J gene: TRBJ2-7; V gene: TRBV5-1; D gene: -; CDR3 protein: CASSLVALEGLVYEQYF; CDR3 DNA: TGCGCCAGCAGCTTGGTAGCCCTTGAGGGATTAGTGTACGAGCAGTACTTC
clone size: -; J gene: TRBJ2-3; V gene: TRBV6-4; D gene: -; CDR3 protein: CASSQEASTDTQYF; CDR3 DNA: TGTGCCAGCAGTCAGGAAGCTAGCACAGATACGCAGTATTTT